This T cell receptor beta chain stems from a study of technical replicates of blood from several donors. This CDR3 region has 16 residues. Germline V gene data show CDR1 as SNHLY and CDR2 as FYNNEI. The ends were cut back, 6 bases at V and 1 base at J, with 19 bases in the middle. TCRdb's table, derived via immunoSEQ multiplex PCR, lists solely in-frame clones and lacks some. Found here are about 70,000 clones, approximately 96% of them singletons; the top ten hold over 0.2%. The sample was T cells isolated from PBMCs. The receptor's source is a human donor in good health. This sequence joins TRBV2 and TRBJ2-7; maybe TRBD2 (7 bases). The CDR3 DNA reads TGTGCCAGCAGCGGTGGGGGGGGCGCCTATTCCTACGAGCAGTACTTC. Translating gives CASSGGGGAYSYEQYF.